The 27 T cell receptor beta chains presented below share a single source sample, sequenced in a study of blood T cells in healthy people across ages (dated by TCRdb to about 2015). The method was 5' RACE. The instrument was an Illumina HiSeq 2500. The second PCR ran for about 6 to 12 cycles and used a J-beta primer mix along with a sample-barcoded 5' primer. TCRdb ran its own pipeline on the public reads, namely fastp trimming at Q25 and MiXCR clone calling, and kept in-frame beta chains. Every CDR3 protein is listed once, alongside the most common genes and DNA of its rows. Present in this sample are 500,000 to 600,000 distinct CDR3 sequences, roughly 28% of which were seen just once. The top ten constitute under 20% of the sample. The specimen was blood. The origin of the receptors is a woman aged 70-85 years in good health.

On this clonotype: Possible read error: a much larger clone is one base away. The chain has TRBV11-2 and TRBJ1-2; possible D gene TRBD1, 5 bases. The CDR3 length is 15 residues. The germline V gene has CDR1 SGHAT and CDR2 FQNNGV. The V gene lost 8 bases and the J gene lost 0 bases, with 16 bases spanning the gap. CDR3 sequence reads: CASGYSAGSNYGYTF. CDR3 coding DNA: TGTGCCAGCGGCTATTCGGCAGGGTCTAACTATGGCTACACCTTC.

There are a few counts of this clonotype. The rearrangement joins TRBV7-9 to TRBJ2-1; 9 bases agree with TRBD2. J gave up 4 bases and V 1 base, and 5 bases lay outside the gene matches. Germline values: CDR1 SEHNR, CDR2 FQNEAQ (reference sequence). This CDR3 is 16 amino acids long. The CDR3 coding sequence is TGTGCCAGCAGCTTAGAACCAGCGGGGGGTTACAATGAGCAGTTCTTC. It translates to CASSLEPAGGYNEQFF.

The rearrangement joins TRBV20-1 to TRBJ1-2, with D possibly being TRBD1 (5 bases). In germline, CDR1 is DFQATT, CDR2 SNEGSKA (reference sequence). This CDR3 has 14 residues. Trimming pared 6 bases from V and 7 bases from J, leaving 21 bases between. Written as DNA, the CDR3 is TGCAGTGCAACGTATAGGAGCGCCGGGGGTGGCTACACCTTC. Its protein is CSATYRSAGGGYTF.

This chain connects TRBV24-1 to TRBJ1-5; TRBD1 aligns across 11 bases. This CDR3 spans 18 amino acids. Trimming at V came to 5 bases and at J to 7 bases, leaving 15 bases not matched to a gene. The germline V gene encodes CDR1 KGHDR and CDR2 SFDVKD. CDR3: CATSASGSDRGHEQPQHF. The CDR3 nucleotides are TGTGCCACCAGTGCCTCGGGATCGGACAGGGGGCACGAGCAGCCCCAGCATTTT.

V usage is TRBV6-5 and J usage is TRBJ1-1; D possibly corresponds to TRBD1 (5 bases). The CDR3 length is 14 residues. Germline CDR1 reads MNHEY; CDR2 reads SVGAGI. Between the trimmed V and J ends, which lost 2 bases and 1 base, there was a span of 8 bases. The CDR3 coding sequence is TGTGCCAGCAGTTACCGGGGGAAGAACACTGAAGCTTTCTTT. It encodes CASSYRGKNTEAFF.

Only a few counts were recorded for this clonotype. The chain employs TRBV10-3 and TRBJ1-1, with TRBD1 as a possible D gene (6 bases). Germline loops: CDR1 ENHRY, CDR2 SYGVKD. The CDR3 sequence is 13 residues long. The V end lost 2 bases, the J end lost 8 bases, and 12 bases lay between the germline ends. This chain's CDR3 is CAISEATGLEAFF. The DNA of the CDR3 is TGTGCCATCAGTGAGGCTACAGGGTTAGAAGCTTTCTTT.

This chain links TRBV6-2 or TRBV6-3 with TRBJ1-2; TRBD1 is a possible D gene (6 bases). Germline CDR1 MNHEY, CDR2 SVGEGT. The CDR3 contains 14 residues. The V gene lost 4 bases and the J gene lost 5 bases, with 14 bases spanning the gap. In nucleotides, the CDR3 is TGTGCCAGCAGTTCCCGGGACACCCTTTATGGCTACACCTTC. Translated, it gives CASSSRDTLYGYTF.

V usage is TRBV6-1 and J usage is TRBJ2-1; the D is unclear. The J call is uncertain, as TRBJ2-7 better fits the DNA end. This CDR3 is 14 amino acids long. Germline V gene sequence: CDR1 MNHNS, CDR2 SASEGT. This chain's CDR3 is CASSVQELSYEQYF. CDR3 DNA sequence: TGTGCCAGCAGTGTGCAGGAGCTCTCCTACGAGCAGTACTTC.

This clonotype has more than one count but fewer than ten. The CDR3, as DNA: TGTGCCAGCAGCTCCACGACAGAGAGAAATGAAAAACTGTTTTTT. It translates to CASSSTTERNEKLFF. V is TRBV7-9 and J is TRBJ1-4, with D possibly being TRBD1 (5 bases). The germline V gene encodes CDR1 SEHNR and CDR2 FQNEAQ (reference sequence). The CDR3 has 15 amino acids. V shed 4 bases and J shed 5 bases, with 14 bases lying between them.

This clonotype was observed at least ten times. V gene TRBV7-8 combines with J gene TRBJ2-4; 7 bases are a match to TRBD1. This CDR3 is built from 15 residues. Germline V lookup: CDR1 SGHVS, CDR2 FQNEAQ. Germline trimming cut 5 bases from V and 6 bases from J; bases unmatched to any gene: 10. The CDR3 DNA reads TGTGCCAGCAGCCGCCCAGAGGGGGCGGGAAACATTCAGTACTTC. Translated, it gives CASSRPEGAGNIQYF.

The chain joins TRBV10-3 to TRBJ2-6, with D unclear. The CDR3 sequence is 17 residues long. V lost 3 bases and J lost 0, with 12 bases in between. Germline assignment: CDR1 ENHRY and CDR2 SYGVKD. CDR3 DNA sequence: TGTGCCATCAGTGATTTAGGACGGAACTCTGGGGCCAACGTCCTGACTTTC. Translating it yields CAISDLGRNSGANVLTF.

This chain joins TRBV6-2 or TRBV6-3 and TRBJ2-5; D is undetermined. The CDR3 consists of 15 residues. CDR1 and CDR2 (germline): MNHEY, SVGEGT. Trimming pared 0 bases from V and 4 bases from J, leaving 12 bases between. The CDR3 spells CASSYSPRKGETQYF. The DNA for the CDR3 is TGTGCCAGCAGTTACTCGCCTAGAAAGGGAGAGACCCAGTACTTC.

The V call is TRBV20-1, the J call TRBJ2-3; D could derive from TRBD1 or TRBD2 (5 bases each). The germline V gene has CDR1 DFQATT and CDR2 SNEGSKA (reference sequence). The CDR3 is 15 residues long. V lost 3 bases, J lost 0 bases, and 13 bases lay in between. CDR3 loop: CSASFGGTSTDTQYF. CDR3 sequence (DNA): TGCAGTGCTAGCTTTGGGGGAACTAGCACAGATACGCAGTATTTT.

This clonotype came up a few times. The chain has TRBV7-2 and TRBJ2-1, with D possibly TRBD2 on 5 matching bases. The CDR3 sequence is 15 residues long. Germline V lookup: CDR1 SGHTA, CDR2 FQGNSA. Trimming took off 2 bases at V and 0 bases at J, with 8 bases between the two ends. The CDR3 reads CASSLKSGSYNEQFF. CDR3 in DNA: TGTGCCAGCAGCTTAAAGAGCGGCTCCTACAATGAGCAGTTCTTC.

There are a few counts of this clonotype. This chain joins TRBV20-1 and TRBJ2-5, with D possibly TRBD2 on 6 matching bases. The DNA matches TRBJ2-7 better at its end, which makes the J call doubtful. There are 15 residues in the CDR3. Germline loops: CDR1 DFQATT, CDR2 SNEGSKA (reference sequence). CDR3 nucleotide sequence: TGCAGTGCTAGAGGGGTGGGGGGACCTACCTACGAGCAGTACTTC. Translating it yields CSARGVGGPTYEQYF.

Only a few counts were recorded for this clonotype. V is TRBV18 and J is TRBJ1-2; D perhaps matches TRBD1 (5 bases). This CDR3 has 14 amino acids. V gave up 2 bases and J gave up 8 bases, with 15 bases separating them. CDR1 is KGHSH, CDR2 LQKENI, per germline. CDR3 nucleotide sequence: TGTGCCAGCTCACCAACGGGGGAAGGCGACGGCTACACCTTC. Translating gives CASSPTGEGDGYTF.

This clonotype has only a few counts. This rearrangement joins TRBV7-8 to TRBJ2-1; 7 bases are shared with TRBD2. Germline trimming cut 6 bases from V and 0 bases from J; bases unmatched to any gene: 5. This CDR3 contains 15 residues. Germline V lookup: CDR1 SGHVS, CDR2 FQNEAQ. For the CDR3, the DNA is TGTGCCAGCAGTGAACGGGGGGACTCCTACAATGAGCAGTTCTTC. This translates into CASSERGDSYNEQFF.

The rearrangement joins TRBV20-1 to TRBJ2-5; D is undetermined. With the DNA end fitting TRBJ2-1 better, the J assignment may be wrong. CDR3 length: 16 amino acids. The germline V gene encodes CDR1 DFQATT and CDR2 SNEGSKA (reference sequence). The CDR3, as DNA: TGCAGTGCTAGTGGTCGGCAGGCGACCTCATACAATGAGCAGTTCTTC. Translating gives CSASGRQATSYNEQFF.

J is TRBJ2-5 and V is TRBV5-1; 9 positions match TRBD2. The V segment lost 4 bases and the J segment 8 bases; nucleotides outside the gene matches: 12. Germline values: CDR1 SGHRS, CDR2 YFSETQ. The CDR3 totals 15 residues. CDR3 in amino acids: CASSDPTSGQPTQYF. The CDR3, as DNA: TGCGCCAGCAGCGACCCGACTAGCGGCCAACCCACCCAGTACTTC. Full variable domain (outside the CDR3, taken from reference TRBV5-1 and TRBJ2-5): KAGVTQTPRYLIKTRGQQVTLSCSPISGHRSVSWYQQTPGQGLQFLFEYFSETQRNKGNFPGRFSGRQFSNSRSEMNVSTLELGDSALYLCASSDPTSGQPTQYFGPGTRLLVL.

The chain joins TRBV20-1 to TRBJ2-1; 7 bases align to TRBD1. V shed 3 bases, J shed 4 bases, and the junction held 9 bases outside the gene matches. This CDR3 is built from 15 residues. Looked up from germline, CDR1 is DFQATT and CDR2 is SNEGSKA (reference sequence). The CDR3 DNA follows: TGCAGTGCTAGGAGGGGGCAGGGGATTTACAATGAGCAGTTCTTC. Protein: CSARRGQGIYNEQFF.

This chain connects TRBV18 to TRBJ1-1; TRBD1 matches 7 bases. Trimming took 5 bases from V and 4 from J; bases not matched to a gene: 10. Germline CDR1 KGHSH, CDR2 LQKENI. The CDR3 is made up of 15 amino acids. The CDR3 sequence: CASSVSGQAGTEAFF. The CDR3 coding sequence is TGTGCCAGCTCAGTCTCCGGACAGGCGGGCACTGAAGCTTTCTTT. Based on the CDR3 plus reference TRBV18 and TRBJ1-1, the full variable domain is NAGVMQNPRHLVRRRGQEARLRCSPMKGHSHVYWYRQLPEEGLKFMVYLQKENIIDESGMPKERFSAEFPKEGPSILRIQQVVRGDSAAYFCASSVSGQAGTEAFFGQGTRLTVV.

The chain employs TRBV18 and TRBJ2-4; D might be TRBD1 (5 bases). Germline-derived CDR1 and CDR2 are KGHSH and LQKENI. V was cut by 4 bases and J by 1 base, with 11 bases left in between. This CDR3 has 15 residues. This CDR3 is CASSRQTSAKNIQYF. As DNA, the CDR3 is TGTGCCAGCTCACGACAGACCTCCGCCAAAAACATTCAGTACTTC. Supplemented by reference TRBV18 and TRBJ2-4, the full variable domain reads NAGVMQNPRHLVRRRGQEARLRCSPMKGHSHVYWYRQLPEEGLKFMVYLQKENIIDESGMPKERFSAEFPKEGPSILRIQQVVRGDSAAYFCASSRQTSAKNIQYFGAGTRLSVL.

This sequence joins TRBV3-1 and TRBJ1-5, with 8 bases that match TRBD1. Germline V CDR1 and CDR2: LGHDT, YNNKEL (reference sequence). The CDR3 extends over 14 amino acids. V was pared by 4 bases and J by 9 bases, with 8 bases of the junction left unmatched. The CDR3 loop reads CASSPTGGSGPQHF. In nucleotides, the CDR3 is TGTGCCAGCAGCCCTACAGGGGGGTCAGGGCCCCAGCATTTT.

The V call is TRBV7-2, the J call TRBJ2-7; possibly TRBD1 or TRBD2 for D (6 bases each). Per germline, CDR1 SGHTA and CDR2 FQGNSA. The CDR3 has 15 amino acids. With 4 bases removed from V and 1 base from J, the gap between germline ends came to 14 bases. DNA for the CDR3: TGTGCCAGCAGCTCTTGGGGGGCTGGATCCTACGAGCAGTACTTC. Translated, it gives CASSSWGAGSYEQYF. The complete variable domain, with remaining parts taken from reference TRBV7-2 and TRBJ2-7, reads GAGVSQSPSNKVTEKGKDVELRCDPISGHTALYWYRQSLGQGLEFLIYFQGNSAPDKSGLPSDRFSAERTGGSVSTLTIQRTQQEDSAVYLCASSSWGAGSYEQYFGPGTRLTVT.

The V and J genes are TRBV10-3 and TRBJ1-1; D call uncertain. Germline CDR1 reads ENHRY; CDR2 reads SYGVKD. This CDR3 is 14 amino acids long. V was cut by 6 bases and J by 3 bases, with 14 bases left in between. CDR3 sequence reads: CAISSGGSDTEAFF. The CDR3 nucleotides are TGTGCCATCAGCTCGGGCGGGAGCGACACTGAAGCTTTCTTT.

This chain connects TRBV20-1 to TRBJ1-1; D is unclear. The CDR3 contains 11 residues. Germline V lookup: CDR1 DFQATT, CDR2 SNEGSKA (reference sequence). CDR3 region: CSLTFDTEAFF. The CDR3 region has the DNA TGCAGCCTTACTTTCGATACTGAAGCTTTCTTT.

The DNA for the CDR3 is TGCGCCAGCAGCTTGGGCGCTTCCGGGACAGGAGCTGGCTACACCTTC. Translated: CASSLGASGTGAGYTF. The genes are TRBV5-1 and TRBJ1-2; 8 bases are a match to TRBD1. CDR3 length: 16 amino acids. Trimming took 0 bases from V and 7 from J; bases not matched to a gene: 11. Germline V lookup: CDR1 SGHRS, CDR2 YFSETQ.